This T cell receptor (beta chain) originates from a study of post-analysis software for immune sequencing data. Points from the study as a whole: Normalized Chao1 diversity was significantly reduced in patients versus controls. Patients used about 5 TRBV segments, including TRBV5-6, TRBV5-1 and TRBV20-1, more often than controls.

CDR1 and CDR2 from the germline V gene are MNHEY and SVGAGI. The trim removed 2 bases at V and 4 bases at J, leaving 2 bases unmatched. The CDR3 totals 15 residues. Every TCR beta cDNA library bore unique molecular identifiers. When 1 to 10 million T cells were used, they gave hundreds of thousands of cDNA molecules. MiXCR, applied by TCRdb to the PCR reads, yields one record per CDR3 protein. The data contain about 400,000 distinct CDR3 sequences, less than 40% of them seen just once; the ten biggest clones take up 13%. On this clonotype: Its target is not known.

The specimen sequenced was blood. This clonotype was obtained from a girl under 18 with multiple sclerosis. The chain carries TRBV6-5 and TRBJ2-3, with TRBD1 matching 11 bases. The DNA of the CDR3 is TGTGCCAGCAGTTACGGGACAGGGGGAGCAGATACGCAGTATTTT. This encodes CASSYGTGGADTQYF.